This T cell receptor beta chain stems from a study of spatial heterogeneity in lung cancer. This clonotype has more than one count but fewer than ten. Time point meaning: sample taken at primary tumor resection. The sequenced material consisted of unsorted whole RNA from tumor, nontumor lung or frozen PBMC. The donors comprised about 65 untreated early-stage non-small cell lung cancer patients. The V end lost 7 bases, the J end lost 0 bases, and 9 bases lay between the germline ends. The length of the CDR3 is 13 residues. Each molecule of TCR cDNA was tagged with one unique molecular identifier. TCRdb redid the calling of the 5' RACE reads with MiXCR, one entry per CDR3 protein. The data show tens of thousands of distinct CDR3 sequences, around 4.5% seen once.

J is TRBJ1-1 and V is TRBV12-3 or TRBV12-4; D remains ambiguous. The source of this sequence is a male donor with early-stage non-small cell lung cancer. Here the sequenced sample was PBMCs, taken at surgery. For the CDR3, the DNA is TGTGCCAGCACCAAATTAATGAACACTGAAGCTTTCTTT. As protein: CASTKLMNTEAFF.